The entry below describes one T cell receptor beta chain. What it binds is not known. This sample is drawn from a study of cytomegalovirus exposure and HLA in healthy donors. Study-wide findings and caveats: A list of 150 or so TCR beta chains associated with cytomegalovirus was given.

PCR was performed using 60 Vbeta and 13 Jbeta primers. Repertoires were generated with immunoSEQ multiplex PCR, while TCRdb's copy carries only in-frame clones and drops some. The sample lists roughly 100,000 clones; around 70% were seen once. The CDR3 covers 14 residues. The germline V and J ends were trimmed by 5 bases and 1 base, with 10 bases remaining between them. Looked up from germline, CDR1 is SGHRS and CDR2 is YFSETQ. The V and J genes are TRBV5-1 and TRBJ2-1; TRBD1 might be the D (6 bases). The sample consisted of PBMCs. This clonotype originated in a man between 25 and 39 years old in good health and CMV-seronegative. The DNA for the CDR3 is TGCGCCAGCAGGTTTCAGGGGTCCTACAATGAGCAGTTCTTC. Its translation: CASRFQGSYNEQFF.